This T cell receptor beta chain was documented in a study of T cell responses to AZD1222 COVID-19 vaccine. Study-level points and caveats: There were mostly white British donors and more females than males, and clonal diversity was possibly underestimated. Baseline seropositivity occurred in only a handful of AZD1222 recipients. Close to half of spike-specific TCRs reportedly recognize unmutated variant regions.

With regard to this clone: Its antigen is still unknown.

The V and J ends lost 1 base and 8 bases respectively, with 18 bases between them. Germline CDR1 is SEHNR and CDR2 is FQNEAQ (reference sequence). The CDR3 is made up of 17 amino acids. Profiling relied on immunoSEQ multiplex PCR, and the TCRdb table lists in-frame clones only, not all of them. Here the sample spans more than 110,000 clones, 80% to 90% being singletons. The source of this sequence is an adult in good health. The chain employs TRBV7-9 and TRBJ1-6, with D maybe TRBD1 (6 bases). Source: peripheral blood, taken on day 0 of AZD1222 vaccination. Here the CDR3 DNA reads TGTGCCAGCAGCTTAGGGGGGGCCAACTCAAACCATTCACCCCTCCACTTT. This codes for CASSLGGANSNHSPLHF.